A selection of T cell receptor beta chains follows, all from one sample in a study of cytomegalovirus exposure and HLA in healthy donors. Assay: immunoSEQ multiplex PCR; the TCRdb copy retains only in-frame clones and omits some. The table has approximately 150,000 clones, 60% to 80% seen once; the top ten hold roughly 5.8%. The sample was PBMCs. These receptors were obtained from a man between 40 and 49 years old in good health and CMV-seropositive. Each CDR3 is given with its conserved first and last residue.

v_gene	j_gene	CDR3aa
TRBV11-2	TRBJ2-5	CASSLGLAGRPETQYF
TRBV7-9	TRBJ2-2	CASSLSDRGPGELFF
TRBV6-6	TRBJ1-2	CASRGTGGKMDGYTF
TRBV19	TRBJ2-3	CATSGRVTDTQYF
TRBV6-6	TRBJ1-5	CASETREGFGNQPQHF
TRBV4-1	TRBJ1-2	CASSQERRGYTF
TRBV6-5	TRBJ2-5	CASSYLGQGRETQYF
TRBV2	TRBJ2-3	CASSALSGRRTDTQYF
TRBV5-1	TRBJ1-1	CASSLLGTGESYTEAFF
TRBV2	TRBJ2-1	CASSKDYRGDNEQFF
TRBV25-1	TRBJ2-1	CASSELYNEQFF
TRBV19	TRBJ2-2	CASRPSGSGELFF
TRBV2	TRBJ2-5	CASSYFPGGGGETQYF
TRBV5-1	TRBJ2-3	CASSLLAGVIADTQYF
TRBV4-1	TRBJ2-3	CASSHRDYREGADTQYF
TRBV28	TRBJ2-5	CASMEARAQYF
TRBV19	TRBJ1-2	CATGQNYGYTF
TRBV9	TRBJ2-7	CASSATGAPYEQYF
TRBV19	TRBJ2-1	CASGWTSGKGGRRNEQFF
TRBV5-6	TRBJ1-5	CASSLGGDSNQPQHF
TRBV2	TRBJ2-7	CASSGPRVSGEQYF
TRBV2	TRBJ2-7	CASRDREDYEQYF
TRBV11-3	TRBJ2-7	CASSPTGYEQYF
TRBV5-1	TRBJ2-7	CASSYAGGRHEQYF
TRBV7-9	TRBJ2-3	CASSLAGSAGGGTDTQYF
TRBV14	TRBJ2-7	CASSPVGLGTYEQYF
TRBV14	TRBJ1-2	CASSPGTLYGYTF
TRBV19	TRBJ2-7	CASSRRGGYEQYF
TRBV11-3	TRBJ2-3	CASSLETYDTDTQYF
TRBV25-1	TRBJ2-3	CASSPSDTQYF
TRBV11-3	TRBJ2-1	CASSLLANGSNEQFF
TRBV6-5	TRBJ1-1	CASSYWDRVNTEAFF
TRBV27	TRBJ2-6	CASSEKDREQMGPGANVLTF
TRBV27	TRBJ2-3	CASRLAGSDTQYF